The clone carrying this TCR beta chain counts as medium-sized. Its antigen is undetermined. The sample originates from a study of T cell repertoires in aging, cancer and after chemotherapy. Study overall: Over several months to years, re-sampled healthy donor repertoires clearly shared clones. Whole-study findings and limits: In healthy donors, age-related TCR diversity loss mainly reflected lost richness. In each cancer cohort, median generation probability increased across chemotherapy, suggesting thymic output rebounded. No conclusions about immunological memory after chemotherapy can be drawn from the repertoire data.

Germline CDR1 is LNHDA and CDR2 is SQIVND (reference sequence). Trimming took 7 bases from V and 2 from J, leaving 8 bases between them. The CDR3 contains 12 residues. Amplification of TCR beta used genomic DNA extracted from peripheral blood. TRB rearrangements spanning V, D and J were amplified using mixed TRB-A/B primers. TCRdb processed the multiplex PCR reads anew with MiXCR; each CDR3 protein has one entry. The data hold approximately 6,100 distinct CDR3 sequences, with roughly 25% observed a single time. This clonotype originated in a human donor in good health. The chain employs TRBV19 and TRBJ2-5, with a possible D match to TRBD1 (6 bases). The material sequenced was blood. CDR3 coding DNA: TGTGCCAGTAAGGGGGAACAAGAGACCCAGTACTTC. Its protein is CASKGEQETQYF.